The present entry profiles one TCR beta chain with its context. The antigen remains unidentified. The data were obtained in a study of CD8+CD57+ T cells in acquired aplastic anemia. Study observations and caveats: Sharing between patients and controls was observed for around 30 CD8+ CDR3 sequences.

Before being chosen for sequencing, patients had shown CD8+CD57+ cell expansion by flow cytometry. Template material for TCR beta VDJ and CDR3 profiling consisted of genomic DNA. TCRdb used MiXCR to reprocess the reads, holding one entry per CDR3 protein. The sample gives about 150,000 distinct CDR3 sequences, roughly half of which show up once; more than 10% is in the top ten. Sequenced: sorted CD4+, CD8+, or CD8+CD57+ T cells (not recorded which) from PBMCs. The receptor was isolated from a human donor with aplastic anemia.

DNA of the CDR3: TGTGCCAGCCACTACATACCGGGTGAGCAGTACTTC. Its protein is CASHYIPGEQYF. V is TRBV2 and J is TRBJ2-7; D gene uncertain. This CDR3 comprises 12 residues. V lost 8 bases and J 7 bases, leaving 15 bases between the germline ends. Germline values: CDR1 SNHLY, CDR2 FYNNEI.